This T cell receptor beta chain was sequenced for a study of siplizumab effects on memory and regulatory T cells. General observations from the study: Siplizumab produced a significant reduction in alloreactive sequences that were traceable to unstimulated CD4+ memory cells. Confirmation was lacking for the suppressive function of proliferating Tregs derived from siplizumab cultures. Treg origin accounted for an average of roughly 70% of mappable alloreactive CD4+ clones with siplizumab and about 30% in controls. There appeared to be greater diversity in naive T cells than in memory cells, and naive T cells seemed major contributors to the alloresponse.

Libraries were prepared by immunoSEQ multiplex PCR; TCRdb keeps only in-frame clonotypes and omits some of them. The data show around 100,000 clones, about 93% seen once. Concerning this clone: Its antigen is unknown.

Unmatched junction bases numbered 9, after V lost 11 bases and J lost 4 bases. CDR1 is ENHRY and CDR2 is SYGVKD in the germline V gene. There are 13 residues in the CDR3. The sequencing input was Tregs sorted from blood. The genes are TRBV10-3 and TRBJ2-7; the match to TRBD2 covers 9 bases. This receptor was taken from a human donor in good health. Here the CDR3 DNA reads TGTGCCTGTGGGGGCGGGAGGGTTTACGAGCAGTACTTC. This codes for CACGGGRVYEQYF.